This TCR beta chain derives from a study of CD8 T cells in ankylosing spondylitis. One entry per CDR3 protein, called by TCRdb with MiXCR from the 5' RACE reads. The data hold about 360,000 distinct CDR3 sequences, with approximately 20% observed a single time. The sequencing input was blood, either unsorted or a sorted T cell fraction (not recorded which). The TCR was taken from a male donor with ankylosing spondylitis or in good health (not recorded which).

CDR3 amino acids: CAWSFTDQDEQYF. For the CDR3, the DNA is TGTGCCTGGAGTTTCACCGACCAGGACGAGCAGTACTTC. The chain carries TRBV30 and TRBJ2-7; D unclear. V lost 2 bases, J lost 5 bases, and 13 bases lay in between. Germline-derived CDR1 and CDR2 are GTSNPN and SVGIG (reference sequence). The CDR3 is made up of 13 amino acids.